This TCR beta chain was sequenced during a study of early T cells in non-severe SARS-CoV-2 infection. The wider study: Chains stayed unpaired after sequencing of bulk RNA from unsorted whole blood.

This clonotype has more than one count but fewer than ten. Trimming shortened V by 5 bases and J by 2 bases, and 12 bases separated the two germline ends. The CDR3 has 14 residues. Germline loops: CDR1 SGHAT, CDR2 FQNNGV. Unique molecular identifiers tagged individual cDNA molecules. TCRdb re-called the 5' RACE reads with MiXCR, one entry per CDR3 protein. The repertoire has 50,000 to 70,000 distinct CDR3 sequences, 7.7% of them found once; the top ten carry 3% to 4%. The receptor's source is an adult who was a healthcare worker with PCR-confirmed SARS-CoV-2 infection or an uninfected control (not recorded which). This sequence joins TRBV11-2 and TRBJ2-5; no reliable D call. Sequencing was carried out using whole blood. The CDR3 DNA reads as TGTGCCAGCAGCCTTGCTGGCGCTCAAGAGACCCAGTACTTC. As protein: CASSLAGAQETQYF.